Listed here are 23 T cell receptor beta chains from one sample, sequenced in a study of shared clonotypes between healthy human individuals. The repertoire was sequenced with immunoSEQ multiplex PCR; TCRdb's copy has only in-frame clones and lacks some. This table has around 1,900,000 clones, around 95% appearing once. Naive CD8 populations comprised CD45RO-negative cells positively selected for CCR7, excluding terminally differentiated effector memory CD45RA+ cells. Sequences were obtained from naive CD8+ T cells from PBMCs. The receptors shown here come from a man aged 18 to 29 in good health. Some clones in this sample may be carry-over from other donors' samples.

This chain connects TRBV9 to TRBJ1-2; D not resolved. CDR3 length: 11 residues. Germline V gene lookup returns CDR1 SGDLS and CDR2 YYNGEE. V was shortened by 6 bases and J by 4 bases, with 7 bases between the two germline ends. CDR3 amino acids: CASNNGYGYTF. The DNA for the CDR3 is TGTGCCAGCAATAACGGCTATGGCTACACCTTC. Together with reference TRBV9 and TRBJ1-2, the CDR3 gives the full variable domain: DSGVTQTPKHLITATGQRVTLRCSPRSGDLSVYWYQQSLDQGLQFLIQYYNGEERAKGNILERFSAQQFPDLHSELNLSSLELGDSALYFCASNNGYGYTFGSGTRLTVV.

The chain links TRBV5-1 to TRBJ2-1; D uncertain. Deletions cut 4 bases from V and 3 bases from J, with 11 bases between. From germline, CDR1 is SGHRS and CDR2 YFSETQ. The CDR3 runs 14 residues. The CDR3 here is CASSPTGNYNEQFF. CDR3 nucleotide sequence: TGCGCCAGCAGCCCCACTGGAAACTACAATGAGCAGTTCTTC.

The chain couples TRBV13 to TRBJ1-1; no firm D call. V lost 6 bases, J lost 5 bases, and 13 bases lay in between. The CDR3 covers 13 residues. Germline lookup yields CDR1 PRHDT and CDR2 FYEKMQ (reference sequence). In nucleotides, the CDR3 is TGTGCCAGCAGTTCACAGAGGGAAACTGAAGCTTTCTTT. It translates to CASSSQRETEAFF.

This chain uses TRBV6-5 with TRBJ1-2; D gene ambiguous. In germline, CDR1 is MNHEY, CDR2 SVGAGI. Trimming took 2 bases from V and 9 from J, leaving 7 bases between them. This CDR3 comprises 11 residues. The CDR3 region is CASSYMGSYTF. Here the CDR3 DNA reads TGTGCCAGCAGTTACATGGGTAGCTACACCTTC.

This chain uses TRBV29-1 with TRBJ2-7; 9 positions match TRBD2. The germline gives CDR1 SQVTM, CDR2 ANQGSEA. J was trimmed by 3 bases and V by 3 bases; bases with no gene match: 6. The CDR3 has 14 amino acids. CDR3 coding DNA: TGCAGCGTTGAGGCTAGCGGGATCTACTACGAGCAGTACTTC. Protein sequence: CSVEASGIYYEQYF.

A note on this clone: Within the sample, other DNA sequences also encode this same CDR3. The J gene is TRBJ1-5, the V gene TRBV27; D remains unclear. V dropped 0 bases and J dropped 3 bases, with 6 bases sitting between them. CDR3 size: 14 residues. Germline V gene lookup returns CDR1 MNHEY and CDR2 SMNVEV (reference sequence). CDR3 protein: CASSLSGINQPQHF. DNA for the CDR3: TGTGCCAGCAGTTTATCGGGGATCAATCAGCCCCAGCATTTT.

Worth noting for this clone: The junction does not match germline at one end; this may be a read error. J is TRBJ1-1 and V is TRBV14; the match to TRBD1 covers 9 bases. The CDR3 sequence is 13 residues long. CDR1 and CDR2 (germline): SGHDN, FVKESK. The chain's CDR3 is CASSWRGDRGVSF. The CDR3 nucleotides read TGTGCCAGCAGCTGGCGTGGAGACAGGGGGGTCTCATTT.

The rearrangement joins TRBV5-1 to TRBJ2-2, with 8 bases aligning to TRBD2. The CDR3 covers 15 residues. The trim removed 10 bases at V and 8 bases at J, leaving 16 bases unmatched. Germline CDR1 is SGHRS and CDR2 is YFSETQ. CDR3 nucleotides: TGCGCCTCCGGCCCCCAGCGGGAGTTTAGTGGGGAGCTGTTTTTT. Translated, it gives CASGPQREFSGELFF. The whole variable domain, remainder taken from reference TRBV5-1 and TRBJ2-2, is KAGVTQTPRYLIKTRGQQVTLSCSPISGHRSVSWYQQTPGQGLQFLFEYFSETQRNKGNFPGRFSGRQFSNSRSEMNVSTLELGDSALYLCASGPQREFSGELFFGEGSRLTVL.

This chain uses TRBV7-6 with TRBJ1-1; D is possibly TRBD1 (5 bases). CDR1 and CDR2 (germline): SGHVS, FNYEAQ. The CDR3 totals 15 residues. Deletions cut 5 bases from V and 1 base from J, with 14 bases between. CDR3: CASSRRGAPNTEAFF. The CDR3 DNA is TGTGCCAGCAGCCGGCGCGGGGCCCCGAACACTGAAGCTTTCTTT.

The genes are TRBV7-9 and TRBJ1-2, with D tentatively TRBD1 (5 bases). The CDR3 covers 12 residues. V was cut by 5 bases and J by 8 bases, with 12 bases left in between. Germline V CDR1 and CDR2: SEHNR, FQNEAQ (reference sequence). CDR3 nucleotides: TGTGCCAGCAGCATAATAGGGGACGGCTACACCTTC. It codes for CASSIIGDGYTF.

The genes are TRBV6-6 and TRBJ2-1, with D unclear. Germline CDR1 reads MNHNY; CDR2 reads SVGAGI (reference sequence). The CDR3 contains 13 residues. V was cut by 6 bases and J by 4 bases, with 10 bases left in between. The CDR3 protein is CASRALGYNEQFF. The CDR3 bases are TGTGCCAGCAGGGCTCTTGGTTACAATGAGCAGTTCTTC.

This clone was counted a few times. The V gene is TRBV19, the J gene TRBJ1-5; D ambiguous. CDR3 length equals 14 residues. V dropped 5 bases and J dropped 13 bases, with 21 bases sitting between them. In germline, CDR1 is LNHDA, CDR2 SQIVND (reference sequence). CDR3 DNA: TGTGCCAGTAGTCTACGGACGGCATATGTGGAGCAGCATTTT. Amino acids: CASSLRTAYVEQHF.

J is TRBJ2-7 and V is TRBV6-6; TRBD1 is a possible D gene (6 bases). The CDR3 loop spans 14 amino acids. Germline assignment: CDR1 MNHNY and CDR2 SVGAGI (reference sequence). Trimming shortened V by 2 bases and J by 2 bases, and 10 bases separated the two germline ends. DNA for the CDR3: TGTGCCAGCAGTTACGAACAGGGAACCTACGAGCAGTACTTC. Translated: CASSYEQGTYEQYF.

This chain connects TRBV7-9 to TRBJ2-3; D not certain. Trimming took 4 bases from V and 1 from J, leaving 15 bases between them. The germline V gene has CDR1 SEHNR and CDR2 FQNEAQ (reference sequence). This CDR3 spans 16 amino acids. CDR3 DNA sequence: TGTGCCAGCAGCTCCATCCCATTTAGTGGCACAGATACGCAGTATTTT. Translating it yields CASSSIPFSGTDTQYF.

The chain recombines TRBV4-2 with TRBJ1-1; D is unclear. Trimming cost V 1 base and J 5 bases, with 14 bases left between them. Germline values: CDR1 LGHNA, CDR2 YNFKEQ. This CDR3 spans 15 amino acids. The CDR3 spells CASSQGGEWWTEAFF. CDR3 bases: TGTGCCAGCAGCCAAGGTGGGGAGTGGTGGACTGAAGCTTTCTTT.

J is TRBJ2-5 and V is TRBV9; D perhaps matches TRBD2 (5 bases). The CDR3 contains 16 residues. The germline V gene has CDR1 SGDLS and CDR2 YYNGEE. V was trimmed by 4 bases and J by 0 bases, leaving 16 bases between them. CDR3 sequence reads: CASSPRGAVYQETQYF. The CDR3 nucleotides are TGTGCCAGCAGCCCCCGGGGAGCGGTCTACCAAGAGACCCAGTACTTC.

The rearrangement uses TRBV9 and TRBJ2-1; TRBD2 might be the D (5 bases). Germline V lookup: CDR1 SGDLS, CDR2 YYNGEE. The CDR3 loop spans 15 amino acids. Trimming removed 4 bases at V and 5 bases at J, with 16 bases between. The CDR3: CASSPGGGTDNEQFF. The CDR3 DNA reads TGTGCCAGCAGCCCCGGAGGTGGTACGGACAATGAGCAGTTCTTC.

CDR3 sequence: CATSRDFSGKNTEAFF. In DNA form, the CDR3 reads TGTGCCACCAGCAGAGATTTCTCGGGGAAGAACACTGAAGCTTTCTTT. The chain carries TRBV15 and TRBJ1-1; D call uncertain. This CDR3 is built from 16 residues. The germline V and J ends were trimmed by 0 bases and 1 base, with 12 bases remaining between them. Germline V gene data show CDR1 as LNHNV and CDR2 as YYDKDF (reference sequence).

This chain connects TRBV29-1 to TRBJ2-1; TRBD2 matches at 7 bases. The CDR3 runs 15 residues. CDR1 is SQVTM, CDR2 ANQGSEA, per germline. V lost 6 bases, J lost 10 bases, and 18 bases stayed unmatched. CDR3 residues: CSVDPNPLARKEQFF. The CDR3 coding sequence is TGCAGCGTCGACCCCAATCCACTAGCGAGAAAGGAGCAGTTCTTC.

V and J are TRBV19 and TRBJ2-3, with a weak D call TRBD2 (6 bases). The germline V gene has CDR1 LNHDA and CDR2 SQIVND (reference sequence). This CDR3 contains 17 residues. Trimming took off 0 bases at V and 0 bases at J, with 13 bases between the two ends. The CDR3 reads CASSIDHEEGSTDTQYF. CDR3 DNA sequence: TGTGCCAGTAGTATAGATCATGAGGAGGGGAGCACAGATACGCAGTATTTT.

In the case of this clone: This sample includes further DNA sequences coding for the same CDR3. The V call is TRBV28, the J call TRBJ2-7, with TRBD1 as a possible D gene (7 bases). V was trimmed by 5 bases and J by 1 base, leaving 12 bases between them. The CDR3 runs to 14 residues. Per the germline V gene, CDR1 is MDHEN and CDR2 is SYDVKM. This CDR3 is CASSRTGGSYEQYF. The CDR3 DNA is TGTGCCAGCAGTAGGACAGGAGGGTCCTACGAGCAGTACTTC.

The V and J genes are TRBV19 and TRBJ1-5, with D tentatively TRBD1 (6 bases). The germline gives CDR1 LNHDA, CDR2 SQIVND (reference sequence). The CDR3 length is 16 residues. V was pared by 5 bases and J by 3 bases, with 17 bases between. CDR3: CASSGGTLSLNQPQHF. In nucleotides, the CDR3 is TGTGCCAGTAGTGGGGGGACACTAAGTCTCAATCAGCCCCAGCATTTT.

The table lists this clone with a count of one. The chain uses TRBV9 and TRBJ1-5; D call uncertain. V lost 0 bases and J 7 bases, leaving 14 bases between the germline ends. The CDR3 is 15 residues long. Germline CDR1 reads SGDLS; CDR2 reads YYNGEE. DNA of the CDR3: TGTGCCAGCAGCGTAGGATCGGCACCGGAGCAGCCCCAGCATTTT. Its protein is CASSVGSAPEQPQHF.